The 25 T cell receptor beta chains presented below share a single source sample, sequenced in a study of T cell responses to AZD1222 COVID-19 vaccine. TCRdb keeps only in-frame clones here, not all; method: immunoSEQ multiplex PCR. The sample has 150,000 or so clones, about nine tenths seen once. The source material was peripheral blood, sampled on day 0 of AZD1222 vaccination. These TCRs come from an adult in good health.

The chain couples TRBV7-3 to TRBJ2-5; no clear D. Germline-derived CDR1 and CDR2 are SGHTA and FQGTGA. The V and J ends lost 5 bases and 5 bases respectively, with 15 bases between them. The CDR3 is 14 residues long. The CDR3 loop is CASSPTRNSETQYF. The CDR3 DNA reads TGTGCCAGCAGCCCCACCCGGAACAGTGAGACCCAGTACTTC.

V and J are TRBV5-4 and TRBJ1-5; D gene unclear. This CDR3 region has 14 residues. The V and J ends lost 0 bases and 6 bases respectively, with 10 bases between them. The V gene's germline CDR1 is SGHNT and CDR2 YYREEE (reference sequence). The CDR3 DNA sequence: TGTGCCAGCAGCTTGGGGGGATCCAGTCAGCCCCAGCATTTT. Translated, it gives CASSLGGSSQPQHF.

On this clone: Other DNA variants within this sample encode the same CDR3. V is TRBV5-4 and J is TRBJ2-3; 12 bases fit TRBD2. Losses at the gene ends were 3 bases for V and 0 bases for J; bases not matched to a gene: 2. Germline V gives CDR1 SGHNT, CDR2 YYREEE (reference sequence). The CDR3 contains 16 residues. The chain's CDR3 is CASSSGLAGSTDTQYF. The DNA of the CDR3 is TGTGCCAGCAGCTCGGGACTAGCGGGTAGCACAGATACGCAGTATTTT.

The sample holds one count of this clone. V is TRBV5-6 and J is TRBJ2-6; D remains unclear. V lost 0 bases to trimming and J lost 4 bases, with 11 bases between them. The germline V gene encodes CDR1 SGHDT and CDR2 YYEEEE. CDR3 length equals 16 residues. Written as DNA, the CDR3 is TGTGCCAGCAGCTTGGTAGGGCCTTTGGGGGCCAACGTCCTGACTTTC. This translates into CASSLVGPLGANVLTF.

This sequence joins TRBV5-1 and TRBJ2-3; TRBD2 aligns across 8 bases. There are 15 residues in the CDR3. After removal of 6 bases from V and 2 bases from J, the junction contained 8 bases not matched to a gene. Looked up from germline, CDR1 is SGHRS and CDR2 is YFSETQ. The CDR3 sequence: CASTGTSGTTDTQYF. CDR3 nucleotide sequence: TGCGCCAGCACAGGAACTAGCGGCACCACAGATACGCAGTATTTT.

This chain connects TRBV28 to TRBJ1-2, with D possibly being TRBD1 (5 bases). CDR1 and CDR2 (germline): MDHEN, SYDVKM. The CDR3 runs 14 residues. V was trimmed by 2 bases and J by 7 bases, leaving 14 bases between them. The CDR3: CASSLTGLGRGYTF. The CDR3 DNA sequence: TGTGCCAGCAGTTTAACGGGACTTGGTCGTGGCTACACCTTC.

This chain uses TRBV5-4 with TRBJ2-5, with 12 nucleotides matching TRBD2. J gave up 5 bases and V 3 bases, and 8 bases lay outside the gene matches. Germline V gene data show CDR1 as SGHNT and CDR2 as YYREEE (reference sequence). The CDR3 runs 16 residues. The CDR3 region has the DNA TGTGCCAGCAGCTCGGCTAGCGGGAGGGCCCTTGAGACCCAGTACTTC. Encoded protein: CASSSASGRALETQYF.

Only a few counts were recorded for this clone. V usage is TRBV19 and J usage is TRBJ1-3; D not resolved. V lost 7 bases to trimming and J lost 5 bases, with 15 bases between them. The CDR3 totals 14 residues. Germline-derived CDR1 and CDR2 are LNHDA and SQIVND (reference sequence). DNA of the CDR3: TGTGCCAGTACGGCAGGCAGACAAAGAAACACCATATATTTT. Encoded protein: CASTAGRQRNTIYF.

The chain carries TRBV7-2 and TRBJ2-3; D could derive from TRBD1 or TRBD2 (5 bases each). With 0 bases removed from V and 10 bases from J, the gap between germline ends came to 11 bases. From germline, CDR1 is SGHTA and CDR2 FQGNSA. CDR3 length: 13 residues. The CDR3: CASSLAGVGAQYF. In DNA, the CDR3 is TGTGCCAGCAGCTTAGCAGGTGTGGGGGCGCAGTATTTT.

V and J are TRBV2 and TRBJ2-3, with 8 bases fitting TRBD1. Per the germline V gene, CDR1 is SNHLY and CDR2 is FYNNEI. The CDR3 extends over 15 amino acids. J gave up 5 bases and V 5 bases, and 9 bases lay outside the gene matches. The CDR3 bases are TGTGCCAGCAGTCGAAGGACAGGGATGGTAGATACGCAGTATTTT. Protein: CASSRRTGMVDTQYF.

The V gene is TRBV9, the J gene TRBJ1-1; D ambiguous. V gave up 1 base and J gave up 1 base, with 20 bases separating them. The CDR3 has 18 amino acids. CDR1 SGDLS and CDR2 YYNGEE come from the germline V gene. The CDR3 loop reads CASSVLPAGRSGNTEAFF. CDR3 coding DNA: TGTGCCAGCAGCGTACTACCAGCAGGTAGGAGTGGGAACACTGAAGCTTTCTTT.

The rearrangement links TRBV5-4 to TRBJ1-1; the match to TRBD1 covers 8 bases. The length of the CDR3 is 14 residues. J gave up 3 bases and V 4 bases, and 5 bases lay outside the gene matches. Per germline, CDR1 SGHNT and CDR2 YYREEE (reference sequence). The CDR3 nucleotides read TGTGCCAGCAGCCCAGGGGGCGGCTACACTGAAGCTTTCTTT. This sequence encodes CASSPGGGYTEAFF.

This clone appeared a few times. The chain joins TRBV7-8 to TRBJ2-7; D may correspond to TRBD1 or TRBD2 (5 bases each). Trimming took 5 bases from V and 0 from J, leaving 17 bases between them. Looked up from germline, CDR1 is SGHVS and CDR2 is FQNEAQ. CDR3 length: 16 amino acids. The CDR3 DNA follows: TGTGCCAGCAGCGATTTTGCCGGGACGGGCTCCTACGAGCAGTACTTC. Translating it yields CASSDFAGTGSYEQYF.

The J gene is TRBJ2-7, the V gene TRBV28; D gene ambiguous. V lost 3 bases and J 2 bases, leaving 14 bases between the germline ends. Germline V lookup: CDR1 MDHEN, CDR2 SYDVKM. This CDR3 has 15 residues. For the CDR3, the DNA is TGTGCCAGCAGTTTTGGTGGGCCAGGCGCCTACGAGCAGTACTTC. This gives the protein CASSFGGPGAYEQYF.

The V call is TRBV6-5, the J call TRBJ1-3; no firm D call. V lost 3 bases and J 0 bases, leaving 9 bases between the germline ends. Germline V CDR1 and CDR2: MNHEY, SVGAGI. The CDR3 has 15 amino acids. The CDR3 DNA sequence: TGTGCCAGCAGTTATGGCGGCTCCTCTGGAAACACCATATATTTT. This codes for CASSYGGSSGNTIYF.

The chain couples TRBV28 to TRBJ1-4; D is ambiguous. The V and J ends lost 5 bases and 3 bases respectively, with 10 bases between them. The CDR3 extends over 14 amino acids. Germline CDR1 is MDHEN and CDR2 is SYDVKM. CDR3: CASSVLGANEKLFF. The CDR3 DNA is TGTGCCAGCAGTGTACTCGGAGCTAATGAAAAACTGTTTTTT. The full variable domain, completed using reference TRBV28 and TRBJ1-4, is DVKVTQSSRYLVKRTGEKVFLECVQDMDHENMFWYRQDPGLGLRLIYFSYDVKMKEKGDIPEGYSVSREKKERFSLILESASTNQTSMYLCASSVLGANEKLFFGSGTQLSVL.

The rearrangement links TRBV7-3 to TRBJ1-2; D not certain. The CDR3 sequence is 15 residues long. Between the trimmed V and J ends, which lost 0 bases and 6 bases, there was a span of 14 bases. Germline assignment: CDR1 SGHTA and CDR2 FQGTGA. The DNA of the CDR3 is TGTGCCAGCAGCTTAACAGTGGGATCCAGGCATGGCTACACCTTC. Its translation is CASSLTVGSRHGYTF.

The chain links TRBV12-3 or TRBV12-4 to TRBJ1-5; no clear D gene. V was shortened by 1 base and J by 5 bases, with 6 bases between the two germline ends. This CDR3 region has 13 residues. The CDR3 nucleotides are TGTGCCAGCAGTTTAGGGCAGCATCAGCCCCAGCATTTT. It is translated as CASSLGQHQPQHF.

V usage is TRBV7-3 and J usage is TRBJ1-5; D is unclear. CDR3 length: 13 amino acids. V was clipped by 4 bases and J by 8 bases, with 12 bases between them. Germline V gene lookup returns CDR1 SGHTA and CDR2 FQGTGA. The CDR3 nucleotides are TGTGCCAGCAGCTCCTCCCCACATGAGCCCCAGCATTTT. The encoded protein is CASSSSPHEPQHF. The full variable domain, completed using reference TRBV7-3 and TRBJ1-5, is GAGVSQTPSNKVTEKGKYVELRCDPISGHTALYWYRQSLGQGPEFLIYFQGTGAADDSGLPNDRFFAVRPEGSVSTLKIQRTERGDSAVYLCASSSSPHEPQHFGDGTRLSIL.

J is TRBJ2-7 and V is TRBV18; D not certain. This CDR3 has 11 amino acids. Trimming removed 4 bases from V and 0 bases from J, with 1 base in between. Per germline, CDR1 KGHSH and CDR2 LQKENI. CDR3 DNA: TGTGCCAGCTCACTCTCCTACGAGCAGTACTTC. Its translation is CASSLSYEQYF.

This clone has only a few counts. The genes are TRBV28 and TRBJ2-4, with D unresolved. Trimming took 8 bases from V and 4 from J, leaving 15 bases between them. This CDR3 is built from 14 residues. Germline CDR1 MDHEN, CDR2 SYDVKM. CDR3 in DNA: TGTGCCAGCGGCCTCGGTAGCCAGAAAAACATTCAGTACTTC. Its protein product is CASGLGSQKNIQYF.

In DNA form, the CDR3 reads TGTGCCAGCAGTTCTGTCGGGGGGGCCGTCTTCGGGACTGAAGCTTTCTTT. Amino acid sequence: CASSSVGGAVFGTEAFF. The chain couples TRBV27 to TRBJ1-1; D possibly corresponds to TRBD1 (6 bases). The ends were cut back, 4 bases at V and 5 bases at J, with 23 bases in the middle. Germline lookup yields CDR1 MNHEY and CDR2 SMNVEV (reference sequence). The CDR3 is 17 amino acids.

The rearrangement joins TRBV14 to TRBJ1-1; D uncertain. Germline V gene sequence: CDR1 SGHDN, CDR2 FVKESK. Trimming took off 0 bases at V and 7 bases at J, with 9 bases between the two ends. The CDR3 loop spans 13 amino acids. As DNA, the CDR3 is TGTGCCAGCAGCCAAGAAGTAGGATTTGAAGCTTTCTTT. This codes for CASSQEVGFEAFF.

The rearrangement uses TRBV24-1 and TRBJ2-6; 8 bases are a match to TRBD1. The CDR3 loop spans 18 amino acids. Germline values: CDR1 KGHDR, CDR2 SFDVKD. The trim removed 4 bases at V and 1 base at J, leaving 8 bases unmatched. The CDR3 sequence is CATSDSTGVLSGANVLTF. CDR3 nucleotide sequence: TGTGCCACCAGTGACTCGACAGGGGTGTTATCTGGGGCCAACGTCCTGACTTTC.

V usage is TRBV5-5 and J usage is TRBJ1-5; D is uncertain. CDR3 size: 13 residues. CDR1 is SGHKS, CDR2 YYEKEE, per germline (reference sequence). The ends were cut back, 1 base at V and 5 bases at J, with 7 bases in the middle. The CDR3 loop reads CASSLFWDQPQHF. Here the CDR3 DNA reads TGTGCCAGCAGCTTGTTCTGGGATCAGCCCCAGCATTTT.